The rows below give T cell receptor beta chains drawn from one sample of a study of blood T cell repertoires in COVID-19. Some clones are missing from TCRdb's copy, which holds only in-frame ones; the method was immunoSEQ multiplex PCR. The profile shows some 220,000 clones, about nine tenths of them singletons. Sequencing input: PBMCs or T cells enriched from blood (not recorded which). Source of these receptors: a woman in her thirties or forties with acute COVID-19. Each CDR3 is given with its conserved first and last residue. A D gene is named only where the DNA matches it firmly. Where a row states a size, it is once, few, many or the class of an expanded clone; other rows omit it.

TRBJ1-1	NA	TRBV6-5	NA	TGTGCCAGCAGTCGGACATTGGATCGGTCTTTCTTT	CASSRTLDRSFF
TRBJ2-3	NA	TRBV7-2	NA	TGTGCCAGCGGGGCCACAGATACGCAGTATTTT	CASGATDTQYF
TRBJ1-1	NA	TRBV7-8	NA	TGTGCCAGCAGCTTAGGCGGGGGCGGCACTGAAGCTTTCTTT	CASSLGGGGTEAFF
TRBJ2-7	NA	TRBV7-3	TRBD2	TGTGCCAGCAGCCCCGCGGGGGGCGCGAACGAGCAGTACTTC	CASSPAGGANEQYF
TRBJ1-6	NA	TRBV5-1	TRBD1	TGCGCCAGCAGCTCAGGACAGGGGGATAATTCACCCCTCCACTTT	CASSSGQGDNSPLHF
TRBJ1-6	NA	TRBV5-1	NA	TGCGTCAGCAGCCCTACCTTGGGACAAAGTTCACCCCTCCACTTT	CVSSPTLGQSSPLHF
TRBJ1-6	NA	TRBV12-2	NA	TGTGCAAGTCGCCCCGGGATGATGAATTCACCCCTCCACTTT	CASRPGMMNSPLHF
TRBJ1-4	NA	TRBV27	NA	TGTGCCAGCAACGACAACCGGGACAACGAAAAACTGTTTTTT	CASNDNRDNEKLFF
TRBJ1-5	NA	TRBV7-8	NA	TGTGCCAGCACCCTAGGACATAGCAATCAGCCCCAGCATTTT	CASTLGHSNQPQHF
TRBJ1-4	NA	TRBV5-1	TRBD1	TGCGCCAGCAGCCCTATCCTCTGGACAGGCAGGTCTAATGAAAAACTGTTTTTT	CASSPILWTGRSNEKLFF
TRBJ1-1	NA	TRBV7-9	NA	TGTGCCAGCAGCTTGGTAGGAACAGGGCTGAACACTGAAGCTTTCTTT	CASSLVGTGLNTEAFF
TRBJ2-1	many	TRBV11-2	TRBD2	TGTGCCAGCAGCCGAGGACAGCGGGGGGCTACAAAGTACAATGAGCAGTTCTTC	CASSRGQRGATKYNEQFF
TRBJ2-5	NA	TRBV18	NA	TGTGCCAGCTCCGACAGCCCGCAAGAGACCCAGTACTTC	CASSDSPQETQYF
TRBJ2-7	NA	TRBV9	TRBD1	TGTGCCAGCAGCGTAGGGGGGACAGGGGACTACGAGCAGTACTTC	CASSVGGTGDYEQYF
TRBJ1-6	NA	TRBV28	NA	TGTGCCAGCAGGGTGGACAGTCCTGATTCACCCCTCCACTTT	CASRVDSPDSPLHF
TRBJ1-5	NA	TRBV5-8	TRBD1	TGTGCCAGCAGCCTGGGGACAGATAGGAATCAGCCCCAGCATTTT	CASSLGTDRNQPQHF
TRBJ1-2	few	TRBV6-1	NA	TGTGCCAGCAGTGAAGCGGGGAGGGTCTATGGCTACACCTTC	CASSEAGRVYGYTF
TRBJ1-2	NA	TRBV7-9	NA	TGTGCCAGCAGCCCGGACGGGGTCTATGGCTACACCTTC	CASSPDGVYGYTF
TRBJ1-1	NA	TRBV30	NA	TGTGCCTGGAATACAGGGAGAACTGAAGCTTTCTTT	CAWNTGRTEAFF
TRBJ2-2	NA	TRBV11-2	NA	TGTGCCAGCAGCCCCTATTTCGATGTGGTAACCGGGGAGCTGTTTTTT	CASSPYFDVVTGELFF
TRBJ1-1	NA	TRBV9	TRBD1	TGTGCCAGCAGCCCTACAGGGGGCGGCACTGAAGCTTTCTTT	CASSPTGGGTEAFF
TRBJ1-2	NA	TRBV3-1/TRBV3-2	TRBD1	TGTGCCAGCAGACCGACAGGGGGCGCGGGCGGCTACACCTTC	CASRPTGGAGGYTF
TRBJ2-3	NA	TRBV12-5	NA	TGTGCTAGTGGGCCAGTAGGGGGGGGAGGTCCTCGTCGGACAGATACGCAGTATTTT	CASGPVGGGGPRRTDTQYF
TRBJ2-3	once	TRBV6-5	NA	TGTGCCAGCAGTTACGGGGGCGCAAGCACAGATACGCAGTATTTT	CASSYGGASTDTQYF
TRBJ1-1	NA	TRBV19	NA	TGTGCCAGTAGTATAGGGAGGTTCACTGAAGCTTTCTTT	CASSIGRFTEAFF
TRBJ1-1	NA	TRBV5-1	TRBD1	TGCGCCAGCAGTCGGAACAGGGGCTTGAACACTGAAGCTTTCTTT	CASSRNRGLNTEAFF
TRBJ1-5	NA	TRBV5-8	NA	TGTGCCAGCAGCCCAGCCTTAGGACAGATCAATCAGCCCCAGCATTTT	CASSPALGQINQPQHF
TRBJ1-4	NA	TRBV5-1	TRBD1	TGCGCCAGCAGCCTCGGACAGGGCCGTACTGCAACTAATGAAAAACTGTTTTTT	CASSLGQGRTATNEKLFF
TRBJ2-5	NA	TRBV7-9	TRBD2	TGTGCCAGCAGCCCGACTAGCGGGGGCGAGACCCAGTACTTC	CASSPTSGGETQYF
TRBJ1-2	few	TRBV2	NA	TGTGCCAGCAAGGTTGAGGGTTTAGAAAGCTACACCTTC	CASKVEGLESYTF
TRBJ1-1	few	TRBV5-6	NA	TGTGCCAGCAGGAGAGGAAGTTTGAACACTGAAGCTTTCTTT	CASRRGSLNTEAFF
TRBJ1-2	NA	TRBV5-1	NA	TGCGCCAGCAGCCGAAACACAGGAAACTATGGCTACACCTTC	CASSRNTGNYGYTF
TRBJ1-1	NA	TRBV6-6	NA	TGTGCCAGCAGTTACTACCAGGGGACATCTGAAGCTTTCTTT	CASSYYQGTSEAFF
TRBJ1-5	NA	TRBV6-4	NA	TGTGCCAGCAGTGATCAGCGCACTCCCAAACGCAATCAGCCCCAGCATTTT	CASSDQRTPKRNQPQHF
TRBJ1-6	NA	TRBV5-5	TRBD1	TGTGCCAGCAGCGGCCCGAGTGGGACAGCGTCGGTCCCCCTCCACTTT	CASSGPSGTASVPLHF
TRBJ1-2	NA	TRBV5-1	NA	TGCGCCAGCAGCTCCCCCCCGGATGGCTACACCTTC	CASSSPPDGYTF
TRBJ2-7	NA	TRBV19	TRBD2	TGTGCCAGTAGTATTCGAGCGGGGCTAAACTACGAGCAGTACTTC	CASSIRAGLNYEQYF
TRBJ1-1	NA	TRBV5-1	NA	TGCGCCAGCTCCGTTGGGGACATTTCGAACACTGAAGCTTTCTTT	CASSVGDISNTEAFF
TRBJ1-1	NA	TRBV29-1	TRBD1	TGCAGCGTGGAGGGACAGACGAACACTGAAGCTTTCTTT	CSVEGQTNTEAFF
TRBJ1-2	NA	TRBV19	NA	TGTGCCAGTAGTATCGCAGGAGGACATGGCTACACCTTC	CASSIAGGHGYTF
TRBJ2-3	few	TRBV18	TRBD2	TGTGCCAGCTCGGGGGACTATCTAAGCACAGATACGCAGTATTTT	CASSGDYLSTDTQYF
TRBJ2-2	NA	TRBV5-8	TRBD1	TGTGCCAGCAGCTTCTCAGGGGGCAACACCGGGGAGCTGTTTTTT	CASSFSGGNTGELFF
TRBJ1-3	NA	TRBV27	NA	TGTGCCAGCAGTTTAGACGGGTTGGCCGGAAACACCATATATTTT	CASSLDGLAGNTIYF
TRBJ1-1	NA	TRBV9	NA	TGTGCCAGCAGCGTAGAGGCAGGGGAAGCTTTCTTT	CASSVEAGEAFF